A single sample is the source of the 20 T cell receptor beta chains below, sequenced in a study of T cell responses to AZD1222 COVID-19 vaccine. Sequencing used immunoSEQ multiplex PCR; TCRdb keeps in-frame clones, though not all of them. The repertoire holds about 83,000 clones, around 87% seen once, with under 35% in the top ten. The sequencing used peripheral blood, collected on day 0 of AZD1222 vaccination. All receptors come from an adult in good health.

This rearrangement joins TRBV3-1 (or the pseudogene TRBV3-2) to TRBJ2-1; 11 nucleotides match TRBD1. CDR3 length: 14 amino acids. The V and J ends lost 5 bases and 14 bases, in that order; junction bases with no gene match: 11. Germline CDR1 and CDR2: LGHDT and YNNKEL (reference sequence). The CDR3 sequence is CASSLTGQGEMEFF. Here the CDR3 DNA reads TGTGCCAGCAGCTTAACGGGACAGGGGGAGATGGAGTTCTTC.

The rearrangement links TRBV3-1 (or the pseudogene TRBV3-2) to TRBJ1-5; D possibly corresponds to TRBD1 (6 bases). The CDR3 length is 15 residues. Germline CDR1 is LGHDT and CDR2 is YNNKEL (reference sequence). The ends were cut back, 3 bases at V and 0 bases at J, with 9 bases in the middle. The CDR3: CASSHGTYSNQPQHF. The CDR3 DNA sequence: TGTGCCAGCAGCCACGGGACATATAGCAATCAGCCCCAGCATTTT.

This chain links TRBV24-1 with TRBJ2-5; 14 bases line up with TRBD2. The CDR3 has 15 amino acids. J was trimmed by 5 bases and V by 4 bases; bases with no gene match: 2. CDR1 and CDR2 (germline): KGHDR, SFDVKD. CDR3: CATSDRTSGGETQYF. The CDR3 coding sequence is TGTGCCACCAGTGACCGGACTAGCGGGGGGGAGACCCAGTACTTC.

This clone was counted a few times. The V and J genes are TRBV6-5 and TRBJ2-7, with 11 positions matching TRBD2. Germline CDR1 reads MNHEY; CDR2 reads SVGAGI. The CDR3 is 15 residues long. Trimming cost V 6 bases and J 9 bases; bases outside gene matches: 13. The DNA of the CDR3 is TGTGCCAGCAGGGATACTAGCGGGAGTCCCGCAGTGCAGTACTTC. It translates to CASRDTSGSPAVQYF.

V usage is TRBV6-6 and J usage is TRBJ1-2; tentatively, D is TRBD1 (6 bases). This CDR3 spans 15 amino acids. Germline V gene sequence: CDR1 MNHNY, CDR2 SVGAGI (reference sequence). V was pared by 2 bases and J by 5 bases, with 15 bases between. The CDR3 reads CASSYPWQQGYGYTF. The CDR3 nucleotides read TGTGCCAGCAGTTACCCGTGGCAGCAGGGGTATGGCTACACCTTC.

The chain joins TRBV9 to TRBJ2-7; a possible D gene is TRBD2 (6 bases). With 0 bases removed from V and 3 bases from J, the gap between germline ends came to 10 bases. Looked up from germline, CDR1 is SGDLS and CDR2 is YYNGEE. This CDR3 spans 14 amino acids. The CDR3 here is CASSVEFSGYEQYF. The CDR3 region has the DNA TGTGCCAGCAGCGTAGAGTTTAGCGGCTACGAGCAGTACTTC.

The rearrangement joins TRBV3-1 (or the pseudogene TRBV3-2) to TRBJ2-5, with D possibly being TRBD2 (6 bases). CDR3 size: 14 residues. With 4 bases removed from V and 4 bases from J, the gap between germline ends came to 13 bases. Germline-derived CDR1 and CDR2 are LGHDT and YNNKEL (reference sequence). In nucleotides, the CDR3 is TGTGCCAGCAGCCGCCGACTAGAACGAGAGACCCAGTACTTC. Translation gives CASSRRLERETQYF.

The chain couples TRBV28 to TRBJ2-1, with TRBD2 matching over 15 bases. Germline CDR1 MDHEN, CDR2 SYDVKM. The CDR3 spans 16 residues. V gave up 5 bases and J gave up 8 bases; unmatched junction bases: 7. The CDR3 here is CASSPGTSGRLDEQFF. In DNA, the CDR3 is TGTGCCAGCAGTCCAGGGACTAGCGGGAGGCTTGATGAGCAGTTCTTC.

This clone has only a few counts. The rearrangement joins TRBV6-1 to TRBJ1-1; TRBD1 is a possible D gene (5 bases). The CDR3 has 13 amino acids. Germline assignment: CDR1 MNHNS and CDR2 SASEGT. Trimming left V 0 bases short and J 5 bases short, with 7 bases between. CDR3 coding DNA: TGTGCCAGCAGTGAAGCGTGGGGGACTGAAGCTTTCTTT. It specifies CASSEAWGTEAFF.

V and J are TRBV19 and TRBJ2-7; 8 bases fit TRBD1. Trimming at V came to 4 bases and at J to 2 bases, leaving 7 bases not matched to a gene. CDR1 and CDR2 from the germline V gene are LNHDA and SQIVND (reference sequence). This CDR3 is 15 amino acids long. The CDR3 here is CASSTGTGLTYEQYF. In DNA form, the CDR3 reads TGTGCCAGTAGTACGGGGACAGGACTTACCTACGAGCAGTACTTC.

The CDR3 nucleotides read TGTGCCTGGAGGCGTCTAGCGGGAACTACAGGGGAGCAGTTCTTC. Encoded protein: CAWRRLAGTTGEQFF. The gene calls are TRBV30 and TRBJ2-1; 9 bases fit TRBD2. Germline assignment: CDR1 GTSNPN and CDR2 SVGIG (reference sequence). Trimming took 3 bases from V and 10 from J; bases not matched to a gene: 13. The CDR3 covers 15 residues.

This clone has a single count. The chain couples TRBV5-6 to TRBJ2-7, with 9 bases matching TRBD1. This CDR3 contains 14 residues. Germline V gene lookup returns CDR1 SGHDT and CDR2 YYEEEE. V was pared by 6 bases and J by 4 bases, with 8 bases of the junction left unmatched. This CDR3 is CASNPGQGPYEQYF. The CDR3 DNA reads TGTGCCAGCAACCCGGGACAGGGACCGTACGAGCAGTACTTC.

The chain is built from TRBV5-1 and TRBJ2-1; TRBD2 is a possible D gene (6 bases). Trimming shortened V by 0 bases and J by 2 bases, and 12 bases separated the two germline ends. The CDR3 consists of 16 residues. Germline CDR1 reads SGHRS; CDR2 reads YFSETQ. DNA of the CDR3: TGCGCCAGCAGCTTGGCCACCGGGAGTACCTACAATGAGCAGTTCTTC. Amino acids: CASSLATGSTYNEQFF.

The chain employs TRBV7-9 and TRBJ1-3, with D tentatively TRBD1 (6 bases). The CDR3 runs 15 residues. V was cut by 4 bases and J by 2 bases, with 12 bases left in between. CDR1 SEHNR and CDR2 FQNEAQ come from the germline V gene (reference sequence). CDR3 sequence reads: CASSSQGSTGNTIYF. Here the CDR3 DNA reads TGTGCCAGCAGCTCACAGGGCTCGACTGGAAACACCATATATTTT.

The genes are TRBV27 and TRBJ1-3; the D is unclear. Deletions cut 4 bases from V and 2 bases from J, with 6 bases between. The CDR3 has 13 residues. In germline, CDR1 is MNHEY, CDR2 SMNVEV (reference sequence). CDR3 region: CASSSEAGNTIYF. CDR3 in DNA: TGTGCCAGCAGTTCAGAGGCTGGAAACACCATATATTTT.

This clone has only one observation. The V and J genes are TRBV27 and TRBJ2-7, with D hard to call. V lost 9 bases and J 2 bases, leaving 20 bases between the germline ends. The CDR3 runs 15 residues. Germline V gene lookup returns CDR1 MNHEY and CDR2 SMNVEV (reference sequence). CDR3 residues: CASGRFTPGPYEQYF. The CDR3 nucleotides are TGTGCCAGTGGGCGCTTTACCCCCGGTCCCTACGAGCAGTACTTC.

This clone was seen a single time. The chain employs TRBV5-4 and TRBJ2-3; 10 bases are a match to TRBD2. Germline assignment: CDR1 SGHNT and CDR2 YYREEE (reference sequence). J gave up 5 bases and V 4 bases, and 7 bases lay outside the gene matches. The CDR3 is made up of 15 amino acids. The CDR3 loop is CASSESLAGVDTQYF. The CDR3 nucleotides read TGTGCCAGCAGCGAGTCCCTAGCGGGAGTAGATACGCAGTATTTT.

The CDR3 DNA reads TGTGCCAGCAGCGTGGAGGGGCTAGCGGGAGGGTTTGAGCAGTTCTTC. This sequence encodes CASSVEGLAGGFEQFF. The V call is TRBV9, the J call TRBJ2-1; 12 nucleotides line up with TRBD2. The germline gives CDR1 SGDLS, CDR2 YYNGEE. There are 16 residues in the CDR3. The V and J ends lost 2 bases and 9 bases, in that order; junction bases with no gene match: 9.

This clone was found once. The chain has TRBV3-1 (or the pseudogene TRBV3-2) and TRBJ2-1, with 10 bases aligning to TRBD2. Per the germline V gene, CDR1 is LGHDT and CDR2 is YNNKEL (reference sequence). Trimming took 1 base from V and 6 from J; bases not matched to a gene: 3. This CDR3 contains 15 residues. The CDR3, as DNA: TGTGCCAGCAGCCAAGGTCTAGCGGGAGCCAATGAGCAGTTCTTC. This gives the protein CASSQGLAGANEQFF.

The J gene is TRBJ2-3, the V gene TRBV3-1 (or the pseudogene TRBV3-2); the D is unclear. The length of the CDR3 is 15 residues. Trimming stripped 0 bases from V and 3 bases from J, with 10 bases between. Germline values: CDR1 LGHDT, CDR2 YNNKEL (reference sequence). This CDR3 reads CASSQDGGGTDTQYF. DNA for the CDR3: TGTGCCAGCAGCCAAGATGGCGGCGGTACAGATACGCAGTATTTT.